The 23 T cell receptor beta chains listed next were all sequenced from one sample in a study of CD8 T cells in Susac syndrome. RNA totalling roughly 0.5 to 1 ug underwent reverse transcription with random hexamers. One entry per CDR3 protein results from TCRdb running MiXCR on the immunoSEQ multiplex PCR reads. The profile shows hundreds of thousands of distinct CDR3 sequences, 94% of them singletons. What was sequenced was CD4+ T cells from PBMCs. The receptors derive from a human donor with Susac syndrome.

The V call is TRBV5-1, the J call TRBJ1-1; D is possibly TRBD1 (6 bases). CDR1 is SGHRS and CDR2 is YFSETQ in the germline V gene. The CDR3 is 15 amino acids. V lost 1 base and J 1 base, leaving 11 bases between the germline ends. CDR3 nucleotides: TGCGCCAGCAGCTTGTCAGAGGGGGGGAACACTGAAGCTTTCTTT. It yields the protein CASSLSEGGNTEAFF.

This chain links TRBV7-2 with TRBJ2-5; 9 bases fit TRBD1. The junction had 5 bases not matched to a gene; V was cut back by 8 bases and J by 4 bases. The CDR3 contains 13 residues. Germline V CDR1 and CDR2: SGHTA, FQGNSA. CDR3 nucleotides: TGTGCCAGCGACAGGGGGGTGGCAGAGACCCAGTACTTC. It yields the protein CASDRGVAETQYF.

The J gene is TRBJ1-5, the V gene TRBV7-9; TRBD1 is a possible D gene (5 bases). The CDR3 consists of 16 residues. Germline V gene sequence: CDR1 SEHNR, CDR2 FQNEAQ (reference sequence). Trimming left V 0 bases short and J 4 bases short, with 13 bases between. The CDR3 protein is CASSLAGVGPNQPQHF. As DNA, the CDR3 is TGTGCCAGCAGCTTAGCGGGGGTAGGTCCTAATCAGCCCCAGCATTTT.

This clonotype occurred once. The chain employs TRBV27 and TRBJ1-1, with 8 bases fitting TRBD1. J gave up 4 bases and V 7 bases, and 5 bases lay outside the gene matches. Per germline, CDR1 MNHEY and CDR2 SMNVEV (reference sequence). The CDR3 contains 13 residues. This CDR3 is CASNPTGGTEAFF. In DNA form, the CDR3 reads TGTGCCAGCAATCCAACAGGGGGCACTGAAGCTTTCTTT.

This chain uses TRBV20-1 with TRBJ2-3; TRBD1 matches at 8 bases. The germline V gene has CDR1 DFQATT and CDR2 SNEGSKA (reference sequence). There are 15 residues in the CDR3. The ends lost 2 bases at V and 4 bases at J; junction bases unmatched: 8. The CDR3 bases are TGCAGTGCTAGACGTGCAGGGACAGGCCCAGATACGCAGTATTTT. This sequence encodes CSARRAGTGPDTQYF.

The rearrangement uses TRBV20-1 and TRBJ1-4; D remains unclear. The length of the CDR3 is 15 residues. V lost 0 bases and J 0 bases, leaving 8 bases between the germline ends. Germline loops: CDR1 DFQATT, CDR2 SNEGSKA (reference sequence). The CDR3 DNA sequence: TGCAGTGCTAGAGATTACGTTGCAACTAATGAAAAACTGTTTTTT. This encodes CSARDYVATNEKLFF.

V and J are TRBV4-2 and TRBJ2-6, with D unclear. The CDR3 totals 19 residues. The V and J ends lost 4 bases and 2 bases respectively, with 21 bases between them. The germline gives CDR1 LGHNA, CDR2 YNFKEQ. CDR3 amino acids: CASSPTPPRAPAGANVLTF. In DNA, the CDR3 is TGTGCCAGCAGCCCCACGCCCCCTCGGGCCCCGGCTGGGGCCAACGTCCTGACTTTC.

This rearrangement joins TRBV12-3 or TRBV12-4 to TRBJ2-5, with TRBD1 identical over 8 bases. Germline trimming cut 6 bases from V and 4 bases from J; bases unmatched to any gene: 10. The CDR3 runs to 15 residues. CDR3 residues: CASSPQGAARETQYF. CDR3 nucleotides: TGTGCCAGCAGCCCTCAGGGGGCCGCGCGAGAGACCCAGTACTTC.

This chain connects TRBV6-2 or TRBV6-3 to TRBJ2-5, with 10 bases that match TRBD2. Germline V gene data show CDR1 as MNHEY and CDR2 as SVGEGT. CDR3 length: 14 residues. Trimming removed 6 bases from V and 5 bases from J; junction bases left unmatched: 6. Written as DNA, the CDR3 is TGTGCCAGCAGACCTAGCGGGGGACGGGAGACCCAGTACTTC. As protein: CASRPSGGRETQYF.

This clonotype was seen a handful of times. The chain has TRBV6-5 and TRBJ2-1; D uncertain. The germline CDR1 and CDR2 sequences are MNHEY and SVGAGI. The CDR3 contains 11 residues. V lost 5 bases, J lost 5 bases, and 4 bases lay in between. CDR3 sequence reads: CASSAHNEQFF. Written as DNA, the CDR3 is TGTGCCAGCAGTGCCCACAATGAGCAGTTCTTC.

This chain connects TRBV11-2 to TRBJ1-4; D may be TRBD1 (6 bases). The CDR3 loop spans 15 amino acids. The V end lost 2 bases, the J end lost 7 bases, and 14 bases lay between the germline ends. Germline assignment: CDR1 SGHAT and CDR2 FQNNGV. The DNA for the CDR3 is TGTGCCAGCAGCTTAATGGGGGCTTTTGGTGAAAAACTGTTTTTT. It encodes CASSLMGAFGEKLFF.

V and J are TRBV3-1 and TRBJ2-1, with TRBD2 matching over 13 bases. CDR1 is LGHDT, CDR2 YNNKEL, per germline (reference sequence). The CDR3 runs 18 residues. The junction had 13 bases not matched to a gene; V was cut back by 5 bases and J by 6 bases. CDR3 nucleotides: TGTGCCAGCAGCAGACTCGATGGGACTAGCGGGGAAATCAATGAGCAGTTCTTC. This codes for CASSRLDGTSGEINEQFF.

This sequence joins TRBV28 and TRBJ1-2; TRBD1 might be the D (5 bases). The CDR3 totals 15 residues. From germline, CDR1 is MDHEN and CDR2 SYDVKM. Trimming took off 3 bases at V and 8 bases at J, with 19 bases between the two ends. The CDR3 DNA sequence: TGTGCCAGCAGTTTGTTTATTTCTCGTGGGGGAGGCTACACCTTC. This sequence encodes CASSLFISRGGGYTF.

CDR3 sequence reads: CASRGATNEKLFF. As DNA, the CDR3 is TGTGCCAGCAGAGGGGCAACTAATGAAAAACTGTTTTTT. The chain uses TRBV28 and TRBJ1-4, with a tentative D call TRBD1 (5 bases). CDR1 and CDR2 (germline): MDHEN, SYDVKM. V lost 6 bases and J 0 bases, leaving 5 bases between the germline ends. This CDR3 spans 13 amino acids.

This clonotype appeared a single time. The chain carries TRBV28 and TRBJ1-1; D is possibly TRBD1 (6 bases). The CDR3 extends over 11 amino acids. Germline lookup yields CDR1 MDHEN and CDR2 SYDVKM. Trimming shortened V by 5 bases and J by 11 bases, and 12 bases separated the two germline ends. DNA for the CDR3: TGTGCCAGCAGTCTGGGACACTCCGCTTTCTTT. This sequence encodes CASSLGHSAFF.

This rearrangement joins TRBV2 to TRBJ2-7, with a possible D match to TRBD1 (5 bases). This CDR3 is built from 13 residues. Germline V gene lookup returns CDR1 SNHLY and CDR2 FYNNEI. Trimming removed 0 bases from V and 6 bases from J, with 9 bases in between. CDR3 region: CASSEAERGEQYF. The DNA of the CDR3 is TGTGCCAGCAGTGAAGCGGAAAGGGGCGAGCAGTACTTC.

The CDR3 is CASSILSTGTRGGYTF. In nucleotides, the CDR3 is TGTGCCAGTAGTATCCTATCTACAGGGACACGGGGAGGCTACACCTTC. V usage is TRBV19 and J usage is TRBJ1-2, with D possibly being TRBD1 (6 bases). CDR3 length: 16 amino acids. The germline V gene encodes CDR1 LNHDA and CDR2 SQIVND (reference sequence). Trimming took off 3 bases at V and 8 bases at J, with 22 bases between the two ends.

The chain has TRBV11-2 and TRBJ1-6; 8 bases are shared with TRBD1. Germline loops: CDR1 SGHAT, CDR2 FQNNGV. V was clipped by 2 bases and J by 13 bases; unmatched bases: 10. The CDR3 totals 15 residues. CDR3 in amino acids: CASSLLTGGIFPLHF. The CDR3, as DNA: TGTGCCAGCAGCTTACTCACAGGGGGGATTTTCCCCCTCCACTTT.

V is TRBV6-2 or TRBV6-3 and J is TRBJ2-7; D not certain. Germline-derived CDR1 and CDR2 are MNHEY and SVGEGT. CDR3 length equals 11 residues. The ends were cut back, 11 bases at V and 6 bases at J, with 14 bases in the middle. Here the CDR3 reads CAASEDIEQYF. DNA of the CDR3: TGTGCCGCTTCAGAAGACATCGAGCAGTACTTC.

The chain uses TRBV19 and TRBJ1-1, with no clear D. Per the germline V gene, CDR1 is LNHDA and CDR2 is SQIVND (reference sequence). This CDR3 spans 12 amino acids. Trimming took off 5 bases at V and 0 bases at J, with 4 bases between the two ends. CDR3 DNA sequence: TGTGCCAGTAGTCCCATGAACACTGAAGCTTTCTTT. It translates to CASSPMNTEAFF.

The chain links TRBV4-3 to TRBJ2-3, with D possibly being TRBD2 (6 bases). Trimming pared 0 bases from V and 3 bases from J, leaving 16 bases between. This CDR3 comprises 17 residues. CDR1 LGHNA and CDR2 YSLEER come from the germline V gene. The CDR3 sequence: CASSQDGWAGTTDTQYF. The CDR3 DNA reads TGCGCCAGCAGCCAAGATGGCTGGGCGGGGACTACAGATACGCAGTATTTT.

This rearrangement joins TRBV6-5 to TRBJ2-7, with TRBD1 as a possible D gene (6 bases). Germline CDR1 MNHEY, CDR2 SVGAGI. The CDR3 has 13 residues. The V end was cut by 7 bases, the J end by 0 bases, with 10 bases between. The CDR3 spells CASKTGSSYEQYF. In DNA, the CDR3 is TGTGCCAGCAAGACAGGTAGCTCCTACGAGCAGTACTTC.

The chain uses TRBV7-3 and TRBJ1-1, with D unresolved. The CDR3 is made up of 14 amino acids. The germline CDR1 and CDR2 sequences are SGHTA and FQGTGA. Trimming removed 5 bases at V and 1 base at J, with 11 bases between. The CDR3 region has the DNA TGTGCCAGCAGCCCCGAAACTTCGAACACTGAAGCTTTCTTT. Residues: CASSPETSNTEAFF.